One sample yielded the 13 T cell receptor beta chains listed below, sequenced in a study of T cell responses to AZD1222 COVID-19 vaccine. Assay used: immunoSEQ multiplex PCR; TCRdb lists only in-frame clones, some missing. The data contain around 140,000 clones, more than 80% of them seen just once; the ten biggest clones take up roughly 7.1%. Sequenced material: peripheral blood, taken 28 days after the second dose of the MenACWY control vaccine. The origin of the receptors is an adult who received the MenACWY meningococcal vaccine as a control.

The V and J genes are TRBV27 and TRBJ2-1; 13 bases are shared with TRBD2. The length of the CDR3 is 16 residues. Trimming at V came to 5 bases and at J to 4 bases, leaving 5 bases not matched to a gene. Germline V gene sequence: CDR1 MNHEY, CDR2 SMNVEV (reference sequence). CDR3 sequence (DNA): TGTGCCAGCAGTAGGAGACTAGCGGGAGGATACAATGAGCAGTTCTTC. It specifies CASSRRLAGGYNEQFF.

On this clone itself: This sample includes further DNA sequences coding for the same CDR3. The chain couples TRBV5-1 to TRBJ1-1; D gene ambiguous. CDR3 length equals 13 residues. Germline-derived CDR1 and CDR2 are SGHRS and YFSETQ. V shed 0 bases and J shed 4 bases, with 7 bases lying between them. The DNA of the CDR3 is TGCGCCAGCAGCTTGGGGGGAGGCACTGAAGCTTTCTTT. It specifies CASSLGGGTEAFF.

This chain connects TRBV25-1 to TRBJ2-1; D is possibly TRBD1 or TRBD2 (5 bases each). Germline V gene data show CDR1 as MGHDK and CDR2 as SYGVNS. The V gene lost 4 bases and the J gene lost 0 bases, with 13 bases spanning the gap. CDR3 length: 16 residues. The CDR3 coding sequence is TGTGCCAGCAGTGGAGGGCCAGGGAGCTCCTACAATGAGCAGTTCTTC. Protein: CASSGGPGSSYNEQFF.

The V gene is TRBV11-2, the J gene TRBJ2-7; D may correspond to TRBD1 or TRBD2 (5 bases each). V shed 5 bases and J shed 1 base, with 21 bases lying between them. The CDR3 is 17 residues long. From germline, CDR1 is SGHAT and CDR2 FQNNGV. The CDR3 loop is CASSPHFGTLVSYEQYF. The CDR3 coding sequence is TGTGCCAGCAGCCCACACTTTGGGACCCTGGTATCCTACGAGCAGTACTTC.

The chain is built from TRBV30 and TRBJ2-7, with D possibly being TRBD1 or TRBD2 (6 bases each). Germline V CDR1 and CDR2: GTSNPN, SVGIG (reference sequence). The CDR3 contains 14 residues. V gave up 7 bases and J gave up 2 bases, with 18 bases separating them. DNA for the CDR3: TGTGCCTTAAACCGGGGGCCCGATCCCTACGAGCAGTACTTC. Its translation is CALNRGPDPYEQYF. The whole variable domain, filled in from reference TRBV30 and TRBJ2-7, reads SQTIHQWPATLVQPVGSPLSLECTVEGTSNPNLYWYRQAAGRGLQLLFYSVGIGQISSEVPQNLSASRPQDRQFILSSKKLLLSDSGFYLCALNRGPDPYEQYFGPGTRLTVT.

This clone has only a few counts. V usage is TRBV29-1 and J usage is TRBJ2-1; 8 positions agree with TRBD1. Looked up from germline, CDR1 is SQVTM and CDR2 is ANQGSEA. With 2 bases clipped from V and 3 bases from J, the junction kept 6 bases outside the gene matches. The CDR3 is made up of 15 amino acids. The CDR3 bases are TGCAGCGTTGAACCCCGGACAGGGAACTACAATGAGCAGTTCTTC. Protein product: CSVEPRTGNYNEQFF.

This chain links TRBV24-1 with TRBJ2-1; TRBD1 is a possible D gene (5 bases). Germline CDR1 reads KGHDR; CDR2 reads SFDVKD. With 0 bases removed from V and 6 bases from J, the gap between germline ends came to 11 bases. This CDR3 has 15 amino acids. This CDR3 reads CATSDLQGEPNEQFF. DNA of the CDR3: TGTGCCACCAGTGATTTGCAAGGGGAACCCAATGAGCAGTTCTTC.

The V and J genes are TRBV28 and TRBJ2-6; a weak D match, TRBD1 (5 bases). CDR1 is MDHEN, CDR2 SYDVKM, per germline. The CDR3 runs 14 residues. V was pared by 5 bases and J by 3 bases, with 8 bases between. The CDR3 reads CASSETVGANVLTF. The CDR3 coding sequence is TGTGCCAGCAGTGAGACAGTTGGGGCCAACGTCCTGACTTTC. Based on the CDR3 plus reference TRBV28 and TRBJ2-6, the full variable domain is DVKVTQSSRYLVKRTGEKVFLECVQDMDHENMFWYRQDPGLGLRLIYFSYDVKMKEKGDIPEGYSVSREKKERFSLILESASTNQTSMYLCASSETVGANVLTFGAGSRLTVL.

V and J are TRBV7-3 and TRBJ2-1; no clear D gene. The CDR3 contains 15 residues. V lost 4 bases, J lost 5 bases, and 15 bases lay in between. Germline-derived CDR1 and CDR2 are SGHTA and FQGTGA. The CDR3 bases are TGTGCCAGCAGCTCTTCACGTCAGCGAGACAATGAGCAGTTCTTC. It encodes CASSSSRQRDNEQFF. Looking up the rest from reference TRBV7-3 and TRBJ2-1 gives the full variable domain: GAGVSQTPSNKVTEKGKYVELRCDPISGHTALYWYRQSLGQGPEFLIYFQGTGAADDSGLPNDRFFAVRPEGSVSTLKIQRTERGDSAVYLCASSSSRQRDNEQFFGPGTRLTVL.

The gene calls are TRBV2 and TRBJ2-7; TRBD1 matches 9 bases. The CDR3 extends over 14 amino acids. CDR1 and CDR2 (germline): SNHLY, FYNNEI. V dropped 4 bases and J dropped 4; count of bases not matched to a gene: 5. This CDR3 is CASSAQGARYEQYF. DNA of the CDR3: TGTGCCAGCAGTGCACAGGGGGCGCGATACGAGCAGTACTTC.

This chain joins TRBV12-3 or TRBV12-4 and TRBJ2-5; D perhaps matches TRBD1 (7 bases). V lost 7 bases, J lost 3 bases, and 12 bases lay in between. The CDR3 has 13 residues. CDR3 in amino acids: CASTRDSEETQYF. The DNA of the CDR3 is TGTGCCAGCACGCGGGACAGCGAAGAGACCCAGTACTTC.

This clone has more than one count but fewer than ten. The chain combines TRBV5-1 with TRBJ2-7; D ambiguous. The length of the CDR3 is 15 residues. With 0 bases removed from V and 3 bases from J, the gap between germline ends came to 13 bases. Germline values: CDR1 SGHRS, CDR2 YFSETQ. Written as DNA, the CDR3 is TGCGCCAGCAGCTTGGGGATTTCCCAATACTACGAGCAGTACTTC. Its translation: CASSLGISQYYEQYF.

The chain links TRBV6-5 to TRBJ2-1; tentative D call: TRBD1 (5 bases). V lost 4 bases and J 6 bases, leaving 10 bases between the germline ends. CDR1 MNHEY and CDR2 SVGAGI come from the germline V gene. The CDR3 is made up of 13 amino acids. The CDR3 protein is CASSSQGANEQFF. The CDR3 nucleotides are TGTGCCAGCAGTTCTCAAGGGGCCAATGAGCAGTTCTTC.